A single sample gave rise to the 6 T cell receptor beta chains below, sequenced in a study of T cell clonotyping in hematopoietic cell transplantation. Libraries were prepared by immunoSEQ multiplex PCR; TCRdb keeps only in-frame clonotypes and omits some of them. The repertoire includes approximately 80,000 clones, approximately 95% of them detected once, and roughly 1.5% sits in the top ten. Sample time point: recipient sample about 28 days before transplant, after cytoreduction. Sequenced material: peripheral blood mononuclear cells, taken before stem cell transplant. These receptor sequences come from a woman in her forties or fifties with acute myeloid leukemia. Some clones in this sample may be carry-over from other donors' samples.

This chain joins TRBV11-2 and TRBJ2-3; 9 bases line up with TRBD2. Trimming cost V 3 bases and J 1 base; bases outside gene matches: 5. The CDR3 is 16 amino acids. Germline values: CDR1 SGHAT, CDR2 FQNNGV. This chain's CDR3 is CASSFPRGGGTDTQYF. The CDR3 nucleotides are TGTGCCAGCAGCTTCCCGCGGGGGGGCGGCACAGATACGCAGTATTTT.

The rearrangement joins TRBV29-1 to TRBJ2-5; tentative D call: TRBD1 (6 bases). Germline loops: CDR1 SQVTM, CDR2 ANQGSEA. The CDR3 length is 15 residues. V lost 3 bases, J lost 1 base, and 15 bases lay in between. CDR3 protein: CSVELFGTSQETQYF. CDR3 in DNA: TGCAGCGTTGAGTTATTTGGGACATCCCAAGAGACCCAGTACTTC.

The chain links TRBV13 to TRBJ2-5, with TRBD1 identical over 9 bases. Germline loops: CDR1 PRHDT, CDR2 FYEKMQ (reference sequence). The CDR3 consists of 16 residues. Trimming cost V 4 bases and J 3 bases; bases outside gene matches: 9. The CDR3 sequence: CASSWTGDGFKETQYF. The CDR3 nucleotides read TGTGCCAGCAGCTGGACAGGGGACGGCTTCAAAGAGACCCAGTACTTC.

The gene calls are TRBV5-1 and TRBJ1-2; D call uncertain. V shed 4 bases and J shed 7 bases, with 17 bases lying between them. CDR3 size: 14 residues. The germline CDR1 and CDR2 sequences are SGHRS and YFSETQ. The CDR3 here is CASSPEGSYGGYTF. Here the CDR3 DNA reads TGCGCCAGCAGCCCGGAGGGCAGCTATGGTGGCTACACCTTC.

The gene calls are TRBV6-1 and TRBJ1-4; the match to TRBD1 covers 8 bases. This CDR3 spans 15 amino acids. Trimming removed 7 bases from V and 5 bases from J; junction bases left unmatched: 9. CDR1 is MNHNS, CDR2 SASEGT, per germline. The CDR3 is CASTLEGTGNEKLFF. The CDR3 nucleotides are TGTGCCAGCACCTTGGAAGGGACAGGAAATGAAAAACTGTTTTTT.

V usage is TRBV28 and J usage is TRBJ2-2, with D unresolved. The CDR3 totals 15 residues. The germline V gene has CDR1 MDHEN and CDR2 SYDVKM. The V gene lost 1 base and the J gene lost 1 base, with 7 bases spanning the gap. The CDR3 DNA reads TGTGCCAGCAGTTTATCGCTTAAGAACACCGGGGAGCTGTTTTTT. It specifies CASSLSLKNTGELFF.